These 15 T cell receptor beta chains were all obtained from the same sample, sequenced in a study of T cell clones after liver transplantation. Generated by immunoSEQ multiplex PCR, the TCRdb table keeps only in-frame clones and is missing some. The repertoire holds about 75,000 clones, roughly 84% seen once, with less than 2.5% in the top ten. Here the sequenced sample was CD4+ T cells from blood, taken about 50 months after liver transplant. These receptors were obtained from a human patient who received a liver transplant. These T cells may partly come from the graft donor.

The rearrangement uses TRBV4-3 and TRBJ2-7; 11 bases are shared with TRBD2. Germline values: CDR1 LGHNA, CDR2 YSLEER. There are 18 residues in the CDR3. Unmatched junction bases numbered 13, after V lost 4 bases and J lost 2 bases. The chain's CDR3 is CASSPQALAGETTYEQYF. DNA for the CDR3: TGCGCCAGCAGCCCCCAGGCACTAGCGGGGGAAACCACCTACGAGCAGTACTTC.

The chain combines TRBV6-5 with TRBJ2-1, with D perhaps matching TRBD1 (5 bases). CDR1 is MNHEY, CDR2 SVGAGI, per germline. V was pared by 6 bases and J by 4 bases, with 13 bases between. The CDR3 runs 14 residues. CDR3 residues: CASRPVGDYNEQFF. The CDR3 nucleotides read TGTGCCAGCAGGCCCGTAGGGGATTACAATGAGCAGTTCTTC.

The chain employs TRBV5-1 and TRBJ1-1; 7 bases map to TRBD1. J gave up 12 bases and V 4 bases, and 18 bases lay outside the gene matches. The CDR3 loop spans 15 amino acids. In germline, CDR1 is SGHRS, CDR2 YFSETQ. CDR3 sequence (DNA): TGCGCCAGCAGCAGGGGGCCCGGTCTCGGATCAAAAACTTTCTTT. This encodes CASSRGPGLGSKTFF.

The chain recombines TRBV30 with TRBJ1-3; D gene uncertain. CDR1 GTSNPN and CDR2 SVGIG come from the germline V gene (reference sequence). V was pared by 4 bases and J by 4 bases, with 14 bases between. CDR3 length: 14 residues. CDR3 region: CAWIIPQKGNTIYF. The CDR3 bases are TGTGCCTGGATTATACCCCAGAAGGGAAACACCATATATTTT.

This clone came up a few times. The chain has TRBV28 and TRBJ2-3; 8 nucleotides align to TRBD2. This CDR3 has 15 amino acids. Germline-derived CDR1 and CDR2 are MDHEN and SYDVKM. Germline trimming cut 5 bases from V and 3 bases from J; bases unmatched to any gene: 7. The DNA of the CDR3 is TGTGCCAGCAGTCCCCCGGGGGGGATTACAGATACGCAGTATTTT. Amino acids: CASSPPGGITDTQYF.

V is TRBV6-5 and J is TRBJ1-2, with D unclear. The germline CDR1 and CDR2 sequences are MNHEY and SVGAGI. The CDR3 extends over 11 amino acids. V was trimmed by 7 bases and J by 3 bases, leaving 6 bases between them. The DNA of the CDR3 is TGTGCCAGCACCCAGGACTATGGCTACACCTTC. It yields the protein CASTQDYGYTF.

The genes are TRBV6-1 and TRBJ1-3; the D is unclear. Germline V lookup: CDR1 MNHNS, CDR2 SASEGT. V shed 4 bases and J shed 0 bases, with 7 bases lying between them. The CDR3 is 14 amino acids. This chain's CDR3 is CASSARDSGNTIYF. The CDR3 bases are TGTGCCAGCAGTGCCCGCGACTCTGGAAACACCATATATTTT.

The CDR3 nucleotides are TGCGCCAGCAGCAGGACAGGGGAGTATAGTGAAGCTTTCTTT. Protein sequence: CASSRTGEYSEAFF. The chain joins TRBV5-1 to TRBJ1-1, with 9 positions matching TRBD1. The CDR3 length is 14 residues. V lost 4 bases and J lost 7; bases outside the gene matches: 8. Germline lookup yields CDR1 SGHRS and CDR2 YFSETQ.

This clone was detected once. The chain combines TRBV19 with TRBJ2-2; 7 bases fit TRBD2. The CDR3 covers 18 residues. CDR1 is LNHDA, CDR2 SQIVND, per germline (reference sequence). Germline trimming cut 3 bases from V and 0 bases from J; bases unmatched to any gene: 10. The CDR3 DNA reads as TGTGCCAGTAGTATGCTTTGGGGGGGAGACGCGAACACCGGGGAGCTGTTTTTT. The encoded protein is CASSMLWGGDANTGELFF.

The DNA for the CDR3 is TGTGCCTGGAGTGCCGACACTCATGGCTACACCTTC. This translates into CAWSADTHGYTF. The rearrangement joins TRBV30 to TRBJ1-2; unclear D gene. Germline V gene data show CDR1 as GTSNPN and CDR2 as SVGIG (reference sequence). The V end was cut by 1 base, the J end by 6 bases, with 9 bases between. The CDR3 spans 12 residues.

The chain recombines TRBV7-3 with TRBJ2-7, with D unresolved. Trimming stripped 8 bases from V and 4 bases from J, with 15 bases between. CDR3 length: 13 amino acids. Germline V gene data show CDR1 as SGHTA and CDR2 as FQGTGA. DNA for the CDR3: TGTGCCAGCTCTGTCCAAGATGGGTACGAGCAGTACTTC. It translates to CASSVQDGYEQYF.

The rearrangement links TRBV2 to TRBJ2-1; D is unclear. Germline V CDR1 and CDR2: SNHLY, FYNNEI. V lost 3 bases and J 6 bases, leaving 6 bases between the germline ends. The CDR3 runs to 12 residues. The CDR3 protein is CASSDPTNEQFF. For the CDR3, the DNA is TGTGCCAGCAGTGACCCAACCAATGAGCAGTTCTTC.

V is TRBV19 and J is TRBJ2-3, with D perhaps being TRBD1 or TRBD2 (6 bases each). V shed 10 bases and J shed 3 bases, with 23 bases lying between them. This CDR3 is built from 16 residues. CDR1 LNHDA and CDR2 SQIVND come from the germline V gene (reference sequence). CDR3 sequence (DNA): TGTGCCACGAAGAACCCCCGGGGGCAGTCGACAGATACGCAGTATTTT. As protein: CATKNPRGQSTDTQYF.

V gene TRBV27 combines with J gene TRBJ2-7; D perhaps matches TRBD2 (6 bases). The germline V gene encodes CDR1 MNHEY and CDR2 SMNVEV (reference sequence). The CDR3 runs to 17 residues. Trimming took 5 bases from V and 1 from J, leaving 21 bases between them. This chain's CDR3 is CASSLDSGHRRSYEQYF. In DNA, the CDR3 is TGTGCCAGCAGTCTTGATAGCGGTCACCGGAGGTCCTACGAGCAGTACTTC.

The V and J genes are TRBV7-9 and TRBJ1-5; TRBD1 might be the D (5 bases). The CDR3 runs 15 residues. The germline V and J ends were trimmed by 1 base and 6 bases, with 13 bases remaining between them. Germline lookup yields CDR1 SEHNR and CDR2 FQNEAQ (reference sequence). CDR3 DNA: TGTGCCAGCAGCTTAGACGGGGCCAGGCGTCAGCCCCAGCATTTT. Amino acid sequence: CASSLDGARRQPQHF.